The entry that follows covers one T cell receptor (beta chain) sequence. Generated by immunoSEQ multiplex PCR, the TCRdb table keeps only in-frame clones and is missing some. Of 61,000 or so clones in the sample, 65% to 85% were seen once. The data stem from a study of blood T cell repertoires in COVID-19. Looking at the study overall: The United States, Italy and Spain were the sources of the acute and convalescent COVID-19 samples. Sources were T cells, B-cell-depleted T cells, or PBMCs; the material itself was cDNA or gDNA.

After removal of 6 bases from V and 5 bases from J, the junction contained 4 bases not matched to a gene. Germline lookup yields CDR1 SNHLY and CDR2 FYNNEI. The CDR3 consists of 14 residues. The chain has TRBV2 and TRBJ1-4; TRBD1 agrees at 9 bases. Material for sequencing was peripheral blood. The sequence was obtained from a woman aged 70 to 79 with acute or convalescent COVID-19. The CDR3 nucleotides read TGTGCCAGCAGAGACAGGGGGGGCAATGAAAAACTGTTTTTT. It codes for CASRDRGGNEKLFF.